The T cell receptor (beta chain) described here comes from a study of monozygotic twins with inflammatory bowel disease. Study observations and caveats: Patients got different immunosuppressive treatments, which may have made their repertoires more variable.

Worth noting for this clonotype: The antigen is not known.

The CDR3 length is 16 residues. Germline values: CDR1 SEHNR, CDR2 FQNEAQ (reference sequence). Each sample's cDNA came from eight separate reactions. Template switching appended UMIs that held a 6-nucleotide sample barcode. Reanalyzing the 5' RACE reads, TCRdb keeps one entry per CDR3 protein, without DNA. Its listing shows approximately 340,000 distinct CDR3 sequences. V is TRBV7-9 and J is TRBJ1-1; the D call of TRBD1 rests on TCRdb alone, since no DNA is present to check it. The sequence was obtained from a human donor with ulcerative colitis or Crohn's disease, or a healthy co-twin of an affected twin (not recorded which). Sequencing was performed on blood. This chain's CDR3 is CASSAPGTGKNTEAFF.